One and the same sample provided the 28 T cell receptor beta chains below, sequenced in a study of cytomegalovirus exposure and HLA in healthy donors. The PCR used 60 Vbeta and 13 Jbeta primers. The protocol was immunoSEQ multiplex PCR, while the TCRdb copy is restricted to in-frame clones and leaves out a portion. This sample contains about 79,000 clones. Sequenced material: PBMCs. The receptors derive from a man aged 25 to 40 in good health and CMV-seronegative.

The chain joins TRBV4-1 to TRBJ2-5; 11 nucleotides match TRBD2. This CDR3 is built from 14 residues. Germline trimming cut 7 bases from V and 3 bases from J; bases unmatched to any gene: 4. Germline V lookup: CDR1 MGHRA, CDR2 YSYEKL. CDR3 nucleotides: TGCGCCAGCACCTTGACTAGCGGGGAAGAGACCCAGTACTTC. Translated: CASTLTSGEETQYF.

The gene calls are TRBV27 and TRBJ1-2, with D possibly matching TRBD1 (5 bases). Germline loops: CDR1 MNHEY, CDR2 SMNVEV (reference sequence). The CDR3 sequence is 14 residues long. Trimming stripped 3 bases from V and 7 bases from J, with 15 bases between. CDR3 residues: CASSFRGGEGGYTF. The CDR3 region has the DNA TGTGCCAGCAGTTTCCGGGGAGGGGAAGGTGGCTACACCTTC.

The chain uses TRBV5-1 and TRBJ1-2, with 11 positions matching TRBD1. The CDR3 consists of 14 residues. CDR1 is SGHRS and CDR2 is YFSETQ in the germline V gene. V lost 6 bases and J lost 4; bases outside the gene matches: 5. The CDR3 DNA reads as TGCGCCAGCACCCGGACAGGGGGCGGCTATGGCTACACCTTC. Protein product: CASTRTGGGYGYTF. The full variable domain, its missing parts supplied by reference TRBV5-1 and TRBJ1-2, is KAGVTQTPRYLIKTRGQQVTLSCSPISGHRSVSWYQQTPGQGLQFLFEYFSETQRNKGNFPGRFSGRQFSNSRSEMNVSTLELGDSALYLCASTRTGGGYGYTFGSGTRLTVV.

In DNA form, the CDR3 reads TGTGCCAGCAGCTCCAGGGTCGGAACTGAAGCTTTCTTT. Translating gives CASSSRVGTEAFF. V gene TRBV11-3 combines with J gene TRBJ1-1; TRBD1 might be the D (5 bases). Germline V CDR1 and CDR2: SGHNT, YENEEA. V lost 4 bases to trimming and J lost 5 bases, with 11 bases between them. The CDR3 has 13 amino acids.

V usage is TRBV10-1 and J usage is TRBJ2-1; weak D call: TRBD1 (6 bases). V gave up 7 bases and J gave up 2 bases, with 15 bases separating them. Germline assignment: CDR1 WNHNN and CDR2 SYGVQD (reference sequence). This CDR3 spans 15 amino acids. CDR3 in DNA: TGCGCCAGCAAAGACAGGAGAAGGCCCTACAATGAGCAGTTCTTC. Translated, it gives CASKDRRRPYNEQFF.

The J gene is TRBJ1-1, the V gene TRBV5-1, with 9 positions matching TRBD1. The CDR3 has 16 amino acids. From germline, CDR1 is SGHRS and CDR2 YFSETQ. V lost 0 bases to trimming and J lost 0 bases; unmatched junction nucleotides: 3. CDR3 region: CASSLGTGGLNTEAFF. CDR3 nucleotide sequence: TGCGCCAGCAGCTTGGGAACAGGGGGCCTGAACACTGAAGCTTTCTTT.

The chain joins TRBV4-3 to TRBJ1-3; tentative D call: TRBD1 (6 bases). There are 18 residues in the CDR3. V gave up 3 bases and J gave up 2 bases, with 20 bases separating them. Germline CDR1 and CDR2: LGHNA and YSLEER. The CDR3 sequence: CASSHLEGGQFAGNTIYF. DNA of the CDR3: TGCGCCAGCAGCCACCTCGAGGGGGGGCAGTTTGCTGGAAACACCATATATTTT.

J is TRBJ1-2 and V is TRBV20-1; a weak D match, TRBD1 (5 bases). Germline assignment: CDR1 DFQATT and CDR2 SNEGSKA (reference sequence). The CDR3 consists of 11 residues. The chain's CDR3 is CRAGLVYGYTF. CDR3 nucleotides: TGCAGGGCAGGGTTGGTCTATGGCTACACCTTC.

The DNA of the CDR3 is TGTGCCATCAGCTCCCCCAATGGGGGGAACGAGCAGTACTTC. It codes for CAISSPNGGNEQYF. The chain combines TRBV10-3 with TRBJ2-7, with D tentatively TRBD2 (6 bases). Trimming stripped 6 bases from V and 5 bases from J, with 17 bases between. CDR1 is ENHRY, CDR2 SYGVKD, per germline. This CDR3 region has 14 residues.

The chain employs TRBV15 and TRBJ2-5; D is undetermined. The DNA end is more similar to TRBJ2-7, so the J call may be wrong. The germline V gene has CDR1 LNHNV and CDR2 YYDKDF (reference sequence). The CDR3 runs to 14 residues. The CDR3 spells CATSSFGTGDEQYF. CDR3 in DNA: TGTGCCACCAGCTCTTTCGGTACGGGTGACGAGCAGTACTTC.

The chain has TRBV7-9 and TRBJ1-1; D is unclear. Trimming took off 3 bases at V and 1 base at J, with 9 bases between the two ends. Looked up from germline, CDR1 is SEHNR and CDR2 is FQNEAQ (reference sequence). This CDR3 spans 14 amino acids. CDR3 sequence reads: CASSFSRGNTEAFF. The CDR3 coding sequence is TGTGCCAGCAGCTTCTCCCGGGGGAACACTGAAGCTTTCTTT.

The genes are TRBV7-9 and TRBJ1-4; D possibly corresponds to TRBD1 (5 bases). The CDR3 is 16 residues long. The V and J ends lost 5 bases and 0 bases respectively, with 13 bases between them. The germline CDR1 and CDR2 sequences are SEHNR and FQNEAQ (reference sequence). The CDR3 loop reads CASSQPGSATNEKLFF. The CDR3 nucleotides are TGTGCCAGCAGCCAACCAGGGTCCGCAACTAATGAAAAACTGTTTTTT.

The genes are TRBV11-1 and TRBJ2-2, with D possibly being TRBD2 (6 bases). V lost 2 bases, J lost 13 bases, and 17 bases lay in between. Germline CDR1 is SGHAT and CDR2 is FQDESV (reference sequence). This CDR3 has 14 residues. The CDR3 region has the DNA TGTGCCAGCAGCTTATCCAGGGAAAAGGGAGGGCTGTTTTTT. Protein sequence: CASSLSREKGGLFF. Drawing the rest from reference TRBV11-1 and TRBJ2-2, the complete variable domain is EAEVAQSPRYKITEKSQAVAFWCDPISGHATLYWYRQILGQGPELLVQFQDESVVDDSQLPKDRFSAERLKGVDSTLKIQPAELGDSAMYLCASSLSREKGGLFFGEGSRLTVL.

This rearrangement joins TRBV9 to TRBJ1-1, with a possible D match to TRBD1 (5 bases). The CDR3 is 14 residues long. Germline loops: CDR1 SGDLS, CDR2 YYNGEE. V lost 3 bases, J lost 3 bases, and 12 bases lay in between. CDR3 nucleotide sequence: TGTGCCAGCAGCGAAGGGGTGAGTGACACTGAAGCTTTCTTT. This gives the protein CASSEGVSDTEAFF.

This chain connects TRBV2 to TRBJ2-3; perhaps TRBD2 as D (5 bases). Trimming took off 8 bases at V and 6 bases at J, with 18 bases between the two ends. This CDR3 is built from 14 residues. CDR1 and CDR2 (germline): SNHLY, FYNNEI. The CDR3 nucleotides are TGTGCCAGCTTTCTAATGTCCCGCGGGGATACGCAGTATTTT. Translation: CASFLMSRGDTQYF.

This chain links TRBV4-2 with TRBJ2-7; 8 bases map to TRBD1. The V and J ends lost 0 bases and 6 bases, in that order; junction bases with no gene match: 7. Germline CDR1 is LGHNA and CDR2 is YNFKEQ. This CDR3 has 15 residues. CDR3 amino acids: CASSQDAQGAIEQYF. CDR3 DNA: TGTGCCAGCAGCCAAGATGCTCAGGGGGCTATCGAGCAGTACTTC.

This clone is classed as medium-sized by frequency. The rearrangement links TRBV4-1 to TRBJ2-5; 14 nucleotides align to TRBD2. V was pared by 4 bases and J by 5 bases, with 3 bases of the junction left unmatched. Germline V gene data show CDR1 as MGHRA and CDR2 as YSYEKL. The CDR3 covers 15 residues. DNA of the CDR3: TGCGCCAGCAGCCTTGGGACTAGCGGGAGTGAGACCCAGTACTTC. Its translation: CASSLGTSGSETQYF.

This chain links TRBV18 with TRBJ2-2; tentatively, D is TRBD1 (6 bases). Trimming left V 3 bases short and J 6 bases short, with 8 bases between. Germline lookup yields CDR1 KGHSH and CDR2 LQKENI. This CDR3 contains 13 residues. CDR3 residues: CASSPDSSGELFF. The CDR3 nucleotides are TGTGCCAGCTCACCGGACAGTTCCGGGGAGCTGTTTTTT.

The CDR3 reads CAWSLERTDTQYF. In nucleotides, the CDR3 is TGTGCCTGGAGTTTAGAGAGGACAGATACGCAGTATTTT. The chain joins TRBV30 to TRBJ2-3, with no clear D. This CDR3 contains 13 residues. Per germline, CDR1 GTSNPN and CDR2 SVGIG (reference sequence). Trimming removed 2 bases from V and 3 bases from J, with 9 bases in between.

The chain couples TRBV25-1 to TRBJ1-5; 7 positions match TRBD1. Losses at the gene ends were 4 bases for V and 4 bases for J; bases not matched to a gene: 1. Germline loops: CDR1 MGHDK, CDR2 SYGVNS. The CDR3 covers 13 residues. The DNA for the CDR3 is TGTGCCAGCAGTGGACAGGGAAATCAGCCCCAGCATTTT. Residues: CASSGQGNQPQHF.

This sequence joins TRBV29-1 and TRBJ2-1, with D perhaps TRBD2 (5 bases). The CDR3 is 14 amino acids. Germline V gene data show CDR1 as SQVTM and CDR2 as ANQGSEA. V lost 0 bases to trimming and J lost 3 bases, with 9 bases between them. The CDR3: CSVEDRRIYNEQFF. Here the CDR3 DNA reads TGCAGCGTTGAAGATAGGAGGATCTACAATGAGCAGTTCTTC.

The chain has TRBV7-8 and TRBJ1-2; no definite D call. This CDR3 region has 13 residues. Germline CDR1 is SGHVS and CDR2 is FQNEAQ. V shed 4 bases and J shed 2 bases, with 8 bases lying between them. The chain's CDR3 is CASSSGINYGYTF. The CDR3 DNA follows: TGTGCCAGCAGCTCCGGGATAAACTATGGCTACACCTTC.

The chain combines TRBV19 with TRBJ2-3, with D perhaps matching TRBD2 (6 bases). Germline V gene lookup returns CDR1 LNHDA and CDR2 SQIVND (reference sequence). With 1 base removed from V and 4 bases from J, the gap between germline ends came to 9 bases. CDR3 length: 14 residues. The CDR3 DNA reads TGTGCCAGTAGTATAGCCCAGCGGGCAGATACGCAGTATTTT. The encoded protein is CASSIAQRADTQYF. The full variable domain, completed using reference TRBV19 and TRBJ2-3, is DGGITQSPKYLFRKEGQNVTLSCEQNLNHDAMYWYRQDPGQGLRLIYYSQIVNDFQKGDIAEGYSVSREKKESFPLTVTSAQKNPTAFYLCASSIAQRADTQYFGPGTRLTVL.

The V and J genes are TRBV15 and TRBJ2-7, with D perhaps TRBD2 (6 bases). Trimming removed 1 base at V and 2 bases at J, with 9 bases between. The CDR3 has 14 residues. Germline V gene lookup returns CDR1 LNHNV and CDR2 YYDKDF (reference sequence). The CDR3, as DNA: TGTGCCACCAGCAGAGGTACGGGAGCCTACGAGCAGTACTTC. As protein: CATSRGTGAYEQYF. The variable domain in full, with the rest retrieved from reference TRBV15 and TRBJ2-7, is DAMVIQNPRYQVTQFGKPVTLSCSQTLNHNVMYWYQQKSSQAPKLLFHYYDKDFNNEADTPDNFQSRRPNTSFCFLDIRSPGLGDTAMYLCATSRGTGAYEQYFGPGTRLTVT.

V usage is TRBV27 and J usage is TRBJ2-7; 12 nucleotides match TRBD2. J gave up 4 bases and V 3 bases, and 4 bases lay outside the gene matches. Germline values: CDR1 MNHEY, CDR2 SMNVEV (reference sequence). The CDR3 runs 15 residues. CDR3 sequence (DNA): TGTGCCAGCAGTTTGACTAGCGGGGGTAAATACGAGCAGTACTTC. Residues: CASSLTSGGKYEQYF.

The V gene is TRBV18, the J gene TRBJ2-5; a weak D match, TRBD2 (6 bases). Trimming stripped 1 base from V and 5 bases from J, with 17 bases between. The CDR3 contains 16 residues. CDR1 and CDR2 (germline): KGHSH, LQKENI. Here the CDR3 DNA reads TGTGCCAGCTCACCACTGGCGGGATCAACCCAGGAGACCCAGTACTTC. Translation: CASSPLAGSTQETQYF.

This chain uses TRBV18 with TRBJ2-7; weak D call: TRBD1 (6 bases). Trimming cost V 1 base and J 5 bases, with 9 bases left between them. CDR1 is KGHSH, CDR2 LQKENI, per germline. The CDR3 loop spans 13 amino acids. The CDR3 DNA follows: TGTGCCAGCTCACCACAGCAGGGGAACGAGCAGTACTTC. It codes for CASSPQQGNEQYF.

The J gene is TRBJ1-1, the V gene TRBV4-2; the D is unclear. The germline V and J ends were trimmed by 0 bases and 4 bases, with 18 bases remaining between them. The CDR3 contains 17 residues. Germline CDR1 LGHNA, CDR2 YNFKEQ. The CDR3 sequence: CASSQDLGRRGFTEAFF. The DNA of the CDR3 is TGTGCCAGCAGCCAAGATCTCGGGCGTCGGGGATTCACTGAAGCTTTCTTT.